This T cell receptor (beta chain) came from a study of cytomegalovirus exposure and HLA in healthy donors. Study-wide findings and caveats: In an earlier analysis, most TCR beta V segments were productive about 90% or about 30% of the time. Later on, analysis showed that most CMV-associated TCR beta chains appeared to be HLA-restricted.

This clone has more than one count but fewer than ten. Its antigen is unidentified. Primers: 60 Vbeta forward and 13 Jbeta reverse. Clones were read by immunoSEQ multiplex PCR, and TCRdb kept only the in-frame ones, dropping some. In the table there are roughly 130,000 clones, 74% of which are singletons. Trimming pared 6 bases from V and 4 bases from J, leaving 16 bases between. The CDR3 runs to 14 residues. CDR1 MNHEY and CDR2 SMNVEV come from the germline V gene (reference sequence). Input material: PBMCs. The TCR was taken from a man aged 18-30 years in good health and CMV-seropositive. The chain recombines TRBV27 with TRBJ2-7; D gene uncertain. CDR3 loop: CASSPPDSRYEQYF. The CDR3 region has the DNA TGTGCCAGCAGCCCCCCCGATAGCAGATACGAGCAGTACTTC.